This T cell receptor beta chain was sequenced for a study of response to subunit inactivated influenza vaccine listed by TCRdb under 2018. For the study in its entirety: Deep quantitative profiling of the T cell receptor repertoire was used in the study to follow responses to a trivalent subunit inactivated influenza vaccine. Broad study findings and their caveats: It was suggested by the authors that each seasonal influenza vaccination may recruit only a limited number of new T cells.

Library creation used RT-PCR. The sequencer listed for this sample is Illumina HiSeq 2500. The public reads were quality trimmed at Q25 with fastp and then assembled into clones with MiXCR by TCRdb, keeping productive beta chains. Rows matching on CDR3 protein sequence are summarized as one entry with the most common DNA and genes. The sample table lists 600,000 to 850,000 distinct CDR3 sequences, 14% of them with a count of one. Of the sample, about 7.6% falls within the top ten clones. Concerning this clonotype: Its antigen target is currently unknown. No much larger clone exists at a distance of one base, and base qualities are not known.

The CDR3 runs 16 residues from the cysteine to the phenylalanine. The kept DNA is CDR3 alone, 48 bases in frame from the first base. As encoded in the germline V gene, CDR1 is SQVTM while CDR2 is ANQGSEA. Trimming removed 1 base from V and 4 bases from J, leaving 19 bases between the germline ends. The chain couples TRBV29-1 to TRBJ2-5; the D gene is possibly TRBD1, with 5 bases matching. The TCR comes from a man aged 50 to 59 who received an inactivated influenza vaccine. Donor details come from another sample of the same person, matched by shared clones. The sample consisted of PBMCs from blood, taken 14 to 15 days before vaccination. The CDR3 in this case is CSVEGARTRAPETQYF. DNA sequence: TGCAGCGTTGAAGGAGCCCGGACCAGGGCCCCAGAGACCCAGTACTTC.